A single sample gave rise to the 11 T cell receptor beta chains below, sequenced in a study of blood T cells in healthy people across ages. For the second PCR, which ran for about 6 to 11 cycles, a sample-barcoded 5' primer and a J-beta primer mix were used. TCRdb reprocessed the 5' RACE reads with MiXCR, giving one entry per CDR3 protein. The table has around 650,000 distinct CDR3 sequences, roughly two fifths seen once. Specimen: blood. The receptors were gathered from a man at least 80 years old in good health.

This clonotype has at least ten counts. The rearrangement uses TRBV6-2 or TRBV6-3 and TRBJ2-7; D is uncertain. This CDR3 contains 12 residues. The V gene lost 6 bases and the J gene lost 3 bases, with 9 bases spanning the gap. The germline gives CDR1 MNHEY, CDR2 SVGEGT. The CDR3 DNA follows: TGTGCCAGCAGGTCCTTGGGCTACGAGCAGTACTTC. It translates to CASRSLGYEQYF.

This clonotype was seen a few times. This may come from a read error, since a much larger clone is one base off. The genes are TRBV20-1 and TRBJ2-5; no definite D call. Per germline, CDR1 DFQATT and CDR2 SNEGSKA (reference sequence). This CDR3 region has 11 residues. V shed 2 bases and J shed 5 bases, with 6 bases lying between them. The CDR3 here is CSARWGETQYF. Written as DNA, the CDR3 is TGCAGTGCTAGATGGGGTGAGACCCAGTACTTC.

The J gene is TRBJ2-7, the V gene TRBV6-2 or TRBV6-3; D call uncertain. The DNA matches TRBJ2-5 better at its end, which makes the J call doubtful. The germline CDR1 and CDR2 sequences are MNHEY and SVGEGT. This CDR3 is built from 14 residues. The CDR3: CASSPYGPQQTQYF. The CDR3 DNA follows: TGTGCCAGCAGCCCCTATGGGCCCCAGCAGACCCAGTACTTC.

This clonotype was seen a few times. The CDR3 here is CASRPGGGTDTQYF. The CDR3 DNA is TGTGCCAGCAGGCCCGGCGGGGGGACAGATACGCAGTATTTT. The rearrangement links TRBV2 to TRBJ2-3; 8 bases are a match to TRBD2. Germline assignment: CDR1 SNHLY and CDR2 FYNNEI. This CDR3 comprises 14 residues. V was clipped by 6 bases and J by 3 bases; unmatched bases: 5.

This clonotype turned up a few times. The chain joins TRBV10-3 to TRBJ1-2; 10 positions agree with TRBD1. CDR1 is ENHRY and CDR2 is SYGVKD in the germline V gene. The length of the CDR3 is 15 residues. The CDR3 protein is CASVDGQGDRNGYTF. CDR3 DNA sequence: TGTGCTAGCGTGGATGGACAGGGGGATAGAAATGGCTACACCTTC.

This chain links TRBV6-4 with TRBJ2-7, with no clear D. Per germline, CDR1 MRHNA and CDR2 SNTAGT. This CDR3 spans 13 amino acids. The V end lost 4 bases, the J end lost 7 bases, and 14 bases lay between the germline ends. CDR3 protein: CASSVSRLNEQYF. For the CDR3, the DNA is TGTGCCAGCAGTGTATCGCGTCTCAATGAGCAGTACTTC.

The table lists this clonotype with a count of one. This chain uses TRBV7-8 with TRBJ2-7; maybe TRBD1 (6 bases). The germline gives CDR1 SGHVS, CDR2 FQNEAQ. V lost 4 bases and J 6 bases, leaving 16 bases between the germline ends. The length of the CDR3 is 14 residues. In nucleotides, the CDR3 is TGTGCCAGCAGCTCTCAGGGGTTTACCTGCGAGCAGTACTTC. Its translation: CASSSQGFTCEQYF. Full variable domain (missing parts from reference TRBV7-8 and TRBJ2-7): GAGVSQSPRYKVAKRGQDVALRCDPISGHVSLFWYQQALGQGPEFLTYFQNEAQLDKSGLPSDRFFAERPEGSVSTLKIQRTQQEDSAVYLCASSSQGFTCEQYFGPGTRLTVT.

The chain carries TRBV6-2 or TRBV6-3 and TRBJ2-3; TRBD2 agrees at 15 bases. The junction had 8 bases not matched to a gene; V was cut back by 5 bases and J by 5 bases. Germline V gene data show CDR1 as MNHEY and CDR2 as SVGEGT. The CDR3 runs 17 residues. CDR3 protein: CASSTPRTSGGEDTQYF. The DNA for the CDR3 is TGTGCCAGCAGTACGCCTCGGACTAGCGGGGGGGAAGATACGCAGTATTTT.

This clonotype was observed many times. The V call is TRBV11-2, the J call TRBJ2-7, with 10 positions matching TRBD2. Trimming at V came to 6 bases and at J to 3 bases, leaving 5 bases not matched to a gene. The CDR3 totals 14 residues. From germline, CDR1 is SGHAT and CDR2 FQNNGV. The CDR3 loop reads CASSRTSGIYEQYF. DNA for the CDR3: TGTGCCAGCAGTCGGACTAGCGGCATCTACGAGCAGTACTTC.

This clonotype occurred once. The V and J genes are TRBV7-3 and TRBJ2-1, with TRBD2 matching over 12 bases. The CDR3 runs 21 residues. With V trimmed by 5 bases and J by 4 bases, 21 bases remained unmatched. CDR1 and CDR2 (germline): SGHTA, FQGTGA. The DNA of the CDR3 is TGTGCCAGCAGCCATCAAGGGCCTGGGCTAGCGGGAGGGCCGCGTTACAATGAGCAGTTCTTC. Amino acid sequence: CASSHQGPGLAGGPRYNEQFF.

This clonotype has more than one count but fewer than ten. The V call is TRBV20-1, the J call TRBJ2-7; D remains unclear. In germline, CDR1 is DFQATT, CDR2 SNEGSKA (reference sequence). The CDR3 extends over 11 amino acids. V lost 2 bases to trimming and J lost 1 base, with 3 bases between them. The chain's CDR3 is CSARSSYEQYF. In DNA, the CDR3 is TGCAGTGCTAGATCGTCCTACGAGCAGTACTTC.